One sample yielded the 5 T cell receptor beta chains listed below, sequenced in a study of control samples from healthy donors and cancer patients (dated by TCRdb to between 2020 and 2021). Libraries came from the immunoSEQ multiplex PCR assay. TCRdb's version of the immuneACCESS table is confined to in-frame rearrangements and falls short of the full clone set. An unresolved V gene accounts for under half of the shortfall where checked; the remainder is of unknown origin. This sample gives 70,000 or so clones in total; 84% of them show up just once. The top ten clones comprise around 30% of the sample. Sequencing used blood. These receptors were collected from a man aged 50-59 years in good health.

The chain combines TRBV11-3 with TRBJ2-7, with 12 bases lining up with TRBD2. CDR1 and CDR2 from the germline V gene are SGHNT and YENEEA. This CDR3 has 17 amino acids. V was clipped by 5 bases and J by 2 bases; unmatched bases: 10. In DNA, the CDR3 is TGTGCCAGCAGCCCAACCGGACTAGCGGGGCCCCCCTACGAGCAGTACTTC. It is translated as CASSPTGLAGPPYEQYF. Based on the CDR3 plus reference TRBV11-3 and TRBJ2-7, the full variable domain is EAGVVQSPRYKIIEKKQPVAFWCNPISGHNTLYWYLQNLGQGPELLIRYENEEAVDDSQLPKDRFSAERLKGVDSTLKIQPAELGDSAVYLCASSPTGLAGPPYEQYFGPGTRLTVT.

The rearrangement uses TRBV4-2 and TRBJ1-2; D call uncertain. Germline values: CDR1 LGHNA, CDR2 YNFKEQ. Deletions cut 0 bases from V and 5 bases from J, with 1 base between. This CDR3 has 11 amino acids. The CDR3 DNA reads TGTGCCAGCAGCCAAGAGTATGGCTACACCTTC. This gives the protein CASSQEYGYTF.

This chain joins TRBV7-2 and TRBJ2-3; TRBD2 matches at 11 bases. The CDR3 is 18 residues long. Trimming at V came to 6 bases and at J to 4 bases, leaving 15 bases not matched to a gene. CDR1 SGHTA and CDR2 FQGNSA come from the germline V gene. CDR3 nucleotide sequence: TGTGCCAGCAGGTTGCGTTCTAGCGGGAGGTCAAAATCAGATACGCAGTATTTT. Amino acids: CASRLRSSGRSKSDTQYF.

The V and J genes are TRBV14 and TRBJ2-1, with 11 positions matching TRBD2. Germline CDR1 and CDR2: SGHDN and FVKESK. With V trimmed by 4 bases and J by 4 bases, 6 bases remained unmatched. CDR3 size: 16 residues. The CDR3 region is CASSRTGTSGYNEQFF. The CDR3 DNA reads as TGTGCCAGCAGCCGGACTGGGACTAGCGGTTACAATGAGCAGTTCTTC.

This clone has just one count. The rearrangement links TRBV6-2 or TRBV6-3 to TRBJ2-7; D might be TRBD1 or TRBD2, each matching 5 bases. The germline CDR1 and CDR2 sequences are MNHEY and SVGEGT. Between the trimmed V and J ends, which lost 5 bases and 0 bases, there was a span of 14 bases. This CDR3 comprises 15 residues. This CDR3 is CASSIKPGPSYEQYF. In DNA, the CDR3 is TGTGCCAGCAGTATTAAACCGGGACCCTCCTACGAGCAGTACTTC.